This T cell receptor (beta chain) was profiled in a study of T cell responses to AZD1222 COVID-19 vaccine. Here immunoSEQ multiplex PCR was the method, and the copy in TCRdb shows in-frame clones only, minus some. The sample has roughly 150,000 clones, around 88% seen once. CDR3 length: 14 residues. Germline-derived CDR1 and CDR2 are MNHEY and SVGAGI. With 4 bases removed from V and 3 bases from J, the gap between germline ends came to 12 bases. The TCR comes from an adult who received the AZD1222 COVID-19 vaccine. This rearrangement joins TRBV6-5 to TRBJ1-1; D unresolved. This sample comprised peripheral blood, obtained 28 days after the second AZD1222 dose. The CDR3 loop is CASSFGFRYTEAFF. CDR3 DNA: TGTGCCAGCAGTTTCGGCTTCAGGTACACTGAAGCTTTCTTT.